A selection of T cell receptor beta chains follows, all from one sample in a study of control samples from healthy donors and cancer patients. Profiled with immunoSEQ multiplex PCR; TCRdb holds only in-frame clones, not every one. The table records 100,000 to 150,000 clones, about 92% of them present only once. The material sequenced was blood. The receptors shown here come from a woman between 45 and 60 years old in good health. Both conserved end residues are part of each CDR3. Fields, in order: D gene, J gene, V gene, clone size, CDR3 DNA, CDR3 protein. A D gene is named only where the DNA matches it firmly. The listing skips clone size in some rows; elsewhere it reads once, few, many or a size class.

TRBD2 | TRBJ2-5 | TRBV5-1 | NA | TGCGCCAGCAGCTTCGGGGGGCAAGAGACCCAGTACTTC | CASSFGGQETQYF
NA | TRBJ1-6 | TRBV28 | NA | TGTGCCAGCAGTTTTTGGCAGGGAAATTCACCCCTCCACTTT | CASSFWQGNSPLHF
NA | TRBJ1-2 | TRBV6-5 | NA | TGTGCCAGCACCGGGGGGGACAACTATGGCTACACCTTC | CASTGGDNYGYTF
TRBD2 | TRBJ2-6 | TRBV11-3 | NA | TGTGCCCTCAGTGGTTTGGGGCGGGGGGGGGCCAACGTCCTGACTTTC | CALSGLGRGGANVLTF
TRBD1 | TRBJ1-5 | TRBV2 | NA | TGTGCCAGCAGGGTCGACAGGGGGCGTCAGCCCCAGCATTTT | CASRVDRGRQPQHF
NA | TRBJ2-7 | TRBV5-1 | NA | TGCGCCAGCAGCCCGGAACCGGGCACCGCCTACGAGCAGTACTTC | CASSPEPGTAYEQYF
NA | TRBJ1-1 | TRBV11-2 | NA | TGTGCCAGCAACCCGCAGGGGCGGCGGACTGAAGCTTTCTTT | CASNPQGRRTEAFF
NA | TRBJ1-1 | TRBV7-8 | NA | TGTGCCAGCAGCTTCAGCCCGAACACTGAAGCTTTCTTT | CASSFSPNTEAFF
TRBD2 | TRBJ2-1 | TRBV24-1 | NA | TGTGCCACCACGATTAGGACTAGTCCGTCCGTTGAGCAGTTCTTC | CATTIRTSPSVEQFF
NA | TRBJ2-5 | TRBV9 | NA | TGTGCCAGCAGCGTAGATCGAGGGGTTGGAGAGACCCAGTACTTC | CASSVDRGVGETQYF
TRBD1 | TRBJ2-7 | TRBV5-4 | NA | TGTGCCAGCAGCCCCTGGACAGGAGGAAACGAGCAGTACTTC | CASSPWTGGNEQYF
NA | TRBJ2-7 | TRBV6-6 | NA | TGTGCCAGCAGTTACCCCGGACAGCTTTCCTACGAGCAGTACTTC | CASSYPGQLSYEQYF
TRBD2 | TRBJ2-2 | TRBV3-1/TRBV3-2 | NA | TGTGCCAGCAGCCGAACGCGGGGGGACAACACCGGGGAGCTGTTTTTT | CASSRTRGDNTGELFF
TRBD1 | TRBJ1-1 | TRBV19 | NA | TGTGCCAGTAGTATAGATCCTAGGACAGGGGAAATGACTGAAGCTTTCTTT | CASSIDPRTGEMTEAFF
TRBD1 | TRBJ1-6 | TRBV2 | NA | TGTGCCAGCGGAGTAGGGGGGACAGGGGGTATTTCACCCCTCCACTTT | CASGVGGTGGISPLHF
TRBD2 | TRBJ2-3 | TRBV24-1 | NA | TGTGCCACCAGTGTCCGGACTAGCGGGAGTGTCACAGATACGCAGTATTTT | CATSVRTSGSVTDTQYF
TRBD1 | TRBJ1-2 | TRBV20-1 | NA | TGCAGTTCAGGGGGGGACTATGGCTACACCTTC | CSSGGDYGYTF
NA | TRBJ2-3 | TRBV14 | few | TGTGCCAGCAGCCTCCAACTAGCTAGCACAGATACGCAGTATTTT | CASSLQLASTDTQYF
NA | TRBJ1-5 | TRBV6-1 | NA | TGTGCCAGCAGTGAACCCTGGGGCAATCAGCCCCAGCATTTT | CASSEPWGNQPQHF
TRBD1 | TRBJ1-5 | TRBV19 | NA | TGTGCCAGCCGAACGGGACAGGGATTAGGTCAGCCCCAGCATTTT | CASRTGQGLGQPQHF
NA | TRBJ1-2 | TRBV3-1/TRBV3-2 | NA | TGTGCCAGCAGCCAAATCGAGGGCGCCAGCGGTGGCTACACCTTC | CASSQIEGASGGYTF
NA | TRBJ1-2 | TRBV3-1/TRBV3-2 | NA | TGTGCCAGCAGCCAGGTGGCCGGCCCCTATGGCTACACCTTC | CASSQVAGPYGYTF
NA | TRBJ2-5 | TRBV7-7 | NA | TGTGCTAGCAGCCCAGCCTTCGATGGGTCAGAGACCCAGTACTTC | CASSPAFDGSETQYF
NA | TRBJ1-2 | TRBV28 | NA | TGTGCCAGCAGTTTAGGACACGCTTTTTATGGCTACACCTTC | CASSLGHAFYGYTF
NA | TRBJ1-1 | TRBV11-2 | NA | TGTGCCAGCAGCGGGTTCCTTGGGGCGGACACTGAAGCTTTCTTT | CASSGFLGADTEAFF
TRBD1 | TRBJ1-2 | TRBV9 | once | TGTGCCAGCAGAGGCGTAGAGGGGGCGCGTGGCTACACCTTC | CASRGVEGARGYTF
NA | TRBJ1-2 | TRBV2 | NA | TGTGCCAGCAGTGAAGCCCGGACGGGCGGCGGCTACACCTTC | CASSEARTGGGYTF
TRBD1 | TRBJ1-2 | TRBV5-1 | NA | TGCGCCAGCAGCGCGGGACAGGGACCCTATGGCTACACCTTC | CASSAGQGPYGYTF
NA | TRBJ1-2 | TRBV30 | NA | TGTGCCTGGAGTGCGCGGGGATATGACTACACCTTC | CAWSARGYDYTF
TRBD2 | TRBJ2-5 | TRBV25-1 | few | TGTGCCAGCAGTGCGCCGCGGGGGGACTTGGAGACCCAGTACTTC | CASSAPRGDLETQYF
TRBD2 | TRBJ2-1 | TRBV11-2 | NA | TGTGCCAGCAGCAGGCTAGCGGGGAACAATGAGCAGTTCTTC | CASSRLAGNNEQFF
NA | TRBJ2-2 | TRBV11-2 | few | TGTGCCAGCAGCGCCGTCACCCTCCTGGGCACCGGGGAGCTGTTTTTT | CASSAVTLLGTGELFF
TRBD1 | TRBJ1-2 | TRBV19 | NA | TGTGCCAGTAGTATGGCCGGGACAGGGGGTATCTCCGATGGCTACACCTTC | CASSMAGTGGISDGYTF
TRBD1 | TRBJ1-6 | TRBV11-2 | NA | TGTGCCAGCAGCTTCGTGACAGGGGGCAATTCACCCCTCCACTTT | CASSFVTGGNSPLHF
TRBD2 | TRBJ2-7 | TRBV5-4 | once | TGTGCCAGCAGCGCGGGGGGCGAGTACGAGCAGTACTTC | CASSAGGEYEQYF
NA | TRBJ2-7 | TRBV2 | NA | TGTGCCAGCAGTGAGGGGACGTACCTCAGTTCCTACGAGCAGTACTTC | CASSEGTYLSSYEQYF